Listed below are T cell receptor beta chains from one sample, sequenced in a study of CD8 T cell repertoires and HIV-1 epitope variants. Assay used: immunoSEQ multiplex PCR; TCRdb lists only in-frame clones, some missing. Here the sample spans 1,500 to 2,000 clones, over 70% being singletons. Their antigens remain unidentified. The sequenced sample was cultured CD8+ T cells derived from PBMCs. These receptors came from a male donor with HIV. Both conserved end residues are part of each CDR3. Fields, in order: V gene, J gene, CDR3 protein.

v_call: TRBV5-1
j_call: TRBJ2-2
cdr3_aa: CASSSNEGVDTGELFF

v_call: TRBV6-1
j_call: TRBJ2-7
cdr3_aa: CASSDQGSSYEQYF

v_call: TRBV30
j_call: TRBJ1-5
cdr3_aa: CALRGLSNQPQHF

v_call: TRBV19
j_call: TRBJ2-7
cdr3_aa: CATRTGGGEQYF

v_call: TRBV5-5
j_call: TRBJ2-1
cdr3_aa: CASSPWTSPNEQFF

v_call: TRBV28
j_call: TRBJ2-7
cdr3_aa: CASSFPLVGADEQYF

v_call: TRBV5-1
j_call: TRBJ2-1
cdr3_aa: CASSFGLAGVYNEQFF

v_call: TRBV4-2
j_call: TRBJ1-1
cdr3_aa: CASSQVNTEAFF

v_call: TRBV6-5
j_call: TRBJ2-3
cdr3_aa: CASSYRRQLGDTQYF

v_call: TRBV7-9
j_call: TRBJ1-4
cdr3_aa: CASSLDVGGADEKLFF

v_call: TRBV4-2
j_call: TRBJ2-1
cdr3_aa: CASRPTGGPSDNEQFF

v_call: TRBV19
j_call: TRBJ2-7
cdr3_aa: CASSIAGDSLYEQYF

v_call: TRBV7-2
j_call: TRBJ1-5
cdr3_aa: CASSLELFDQPQHF

v_call: TRBV6-5
j_call: TRBJ1-1
cdr3_aa: CASSENTEAFF

v_call: TRBV30
j_call: TRBJ2-5
cdr3_aa: CAWSAVRETQYF